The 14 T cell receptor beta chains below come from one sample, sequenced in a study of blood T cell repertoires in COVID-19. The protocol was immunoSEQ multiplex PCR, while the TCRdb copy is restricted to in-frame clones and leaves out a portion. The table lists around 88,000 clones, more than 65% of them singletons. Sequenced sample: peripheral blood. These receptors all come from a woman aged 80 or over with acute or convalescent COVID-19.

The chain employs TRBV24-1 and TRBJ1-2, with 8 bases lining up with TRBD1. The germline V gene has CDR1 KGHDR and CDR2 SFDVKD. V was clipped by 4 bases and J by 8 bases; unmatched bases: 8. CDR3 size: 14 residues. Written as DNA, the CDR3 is TGTGCCACCAGTGACCCTTCAGGGGGCCGAGGCTACACCTTC. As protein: CATSDPSGGRGYTF.

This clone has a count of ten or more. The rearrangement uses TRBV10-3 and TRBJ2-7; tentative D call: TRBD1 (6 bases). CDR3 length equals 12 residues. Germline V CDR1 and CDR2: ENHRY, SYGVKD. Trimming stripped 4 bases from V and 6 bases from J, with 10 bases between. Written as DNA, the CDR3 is TGTGCCATCAGTGTACAGGGATCCGAGCAGTACGTC. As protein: CAISVQGSEQYV.

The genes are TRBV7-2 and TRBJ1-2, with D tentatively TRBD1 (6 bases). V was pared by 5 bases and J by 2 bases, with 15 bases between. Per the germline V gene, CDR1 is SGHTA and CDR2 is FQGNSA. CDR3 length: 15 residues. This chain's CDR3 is CASSPTGGANYGYTF. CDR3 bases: TGTGCCAGCAGCCCCACCGGGGGGGCAAACTATGGCTACACCTTC. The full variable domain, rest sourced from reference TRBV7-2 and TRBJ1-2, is GAGVSQSPSNKVTEKGKDVELRCDPISGHTALYWYRQSLGQGLEFLIYFQGNSAPDKSGLPSDRFSAERTGGSVSTLTIQRTQQEDSAVYLCASSPTGGANYGYTFGSGTRLTVV.

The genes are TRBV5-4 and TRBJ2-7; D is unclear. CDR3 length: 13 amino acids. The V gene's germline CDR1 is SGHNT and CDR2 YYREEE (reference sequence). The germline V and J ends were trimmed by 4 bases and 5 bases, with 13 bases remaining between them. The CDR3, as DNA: TGTGCCAGCAGCCTTTGGTCGGCGGACGAGCAGTACGTC. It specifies CASSLWSADEQYV.

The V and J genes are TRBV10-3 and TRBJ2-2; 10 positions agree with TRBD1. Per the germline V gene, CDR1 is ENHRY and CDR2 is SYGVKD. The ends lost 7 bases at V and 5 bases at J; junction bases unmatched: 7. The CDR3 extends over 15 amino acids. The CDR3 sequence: CAITADRGLTGELFF. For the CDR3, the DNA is TGTGCCATCACTGCCGACAGGGGGCTAACCGGGGAGCTGTTTTTT.

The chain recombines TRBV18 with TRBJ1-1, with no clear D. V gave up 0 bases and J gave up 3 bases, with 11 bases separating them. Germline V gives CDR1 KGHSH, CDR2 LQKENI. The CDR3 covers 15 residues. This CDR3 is CASSPPPGGDTEAFF. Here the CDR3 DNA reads TGTGCCAGCTCACCACCGCCGGGAGGTGACACTGAAGCTTTCTTT.

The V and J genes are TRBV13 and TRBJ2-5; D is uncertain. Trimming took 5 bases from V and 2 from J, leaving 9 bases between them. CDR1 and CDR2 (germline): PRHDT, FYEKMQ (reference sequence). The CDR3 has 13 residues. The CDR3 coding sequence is TGTGCCAGCAGCCCCCGAGGACAAGAGACCCAGTACTTC. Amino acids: CASSPRGQETQYF. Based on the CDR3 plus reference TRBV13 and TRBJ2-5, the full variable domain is AAGVIQSPRHLIKEKRETATLKCYPIPRHDTVYWYQQGPGQDPQFLISFYEKMQSDKGSIPDRFSAQQFSDYHSELNMSSLELGDSALYFCASSPRGQETQYFGPGTRLLVL.

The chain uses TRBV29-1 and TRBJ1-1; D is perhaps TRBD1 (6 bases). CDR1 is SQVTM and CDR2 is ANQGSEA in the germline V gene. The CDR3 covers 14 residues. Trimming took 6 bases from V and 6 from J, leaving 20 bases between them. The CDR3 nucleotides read TGCAGCGTCGCCGTTCTCCTACAGGGCTCTGAAGCTTTCTTT. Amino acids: CSVAVLLQGSEAFF.

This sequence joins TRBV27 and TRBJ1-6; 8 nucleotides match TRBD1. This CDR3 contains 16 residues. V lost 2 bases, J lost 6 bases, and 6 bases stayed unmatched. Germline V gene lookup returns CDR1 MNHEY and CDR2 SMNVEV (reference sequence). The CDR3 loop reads CASSLRRDRSNSPLHF. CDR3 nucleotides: TGTGCCAGCAGTTTACGCCGGGACAGGAGTAATTCACCCCTCCACTTT.

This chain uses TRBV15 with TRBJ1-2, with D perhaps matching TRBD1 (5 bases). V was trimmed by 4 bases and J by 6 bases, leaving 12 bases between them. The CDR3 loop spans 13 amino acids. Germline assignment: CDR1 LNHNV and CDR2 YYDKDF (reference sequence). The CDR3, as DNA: TGTGCCACCAGCACCGGGGGATCTCATGGCTACACCTTC. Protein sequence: CATSTGGSHGYTF.

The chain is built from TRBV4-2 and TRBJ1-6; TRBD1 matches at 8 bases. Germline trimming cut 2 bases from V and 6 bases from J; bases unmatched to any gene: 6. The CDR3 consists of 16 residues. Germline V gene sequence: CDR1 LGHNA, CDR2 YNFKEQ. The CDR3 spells CASSQPRQGINSPLHF. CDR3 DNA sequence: TGTGCCAGCAGCCAACCACGACAGGGGATTAATTCACCCCTCCACTTT.

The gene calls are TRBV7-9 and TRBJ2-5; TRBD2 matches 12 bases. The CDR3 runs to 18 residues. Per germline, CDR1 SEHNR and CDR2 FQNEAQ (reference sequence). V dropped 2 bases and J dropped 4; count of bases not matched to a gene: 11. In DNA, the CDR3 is TGTGCCAGCAGCTTAAACATACGGACTAGCGGGGAATCAGAGACCCAGTACTTC. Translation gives CASSLNIRTSGESETQYF. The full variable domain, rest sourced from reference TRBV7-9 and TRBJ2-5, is DTGVSQNPRHKITKRGQNVTFRCDPISEHNRLYWYRQTLGQGPEFLTYFQNEAQLEKSRLLSDRFSAERPKGSFSTLEIQRTEQGDSAMYLCASSLNIRTSGESETQYFGPGTRLLVL.

The CDR3 DNA reads as TGCGCCAGCAGCTTGGACAGGGATCATTCACCCCTCCACTTT. It codes for CASSLDRDHSPLHF. The V and J genes are TRBV5-1 and TRBJ1-6, with a weak D call TRBD1 (6 bases). The V and J ends lost 0 bases and 8 bases respectively, with 9 bases between them. This CDR3 region has 14 residues. Germline-derived CDR1 and CDR2 are SGHRS and YFSETQ.

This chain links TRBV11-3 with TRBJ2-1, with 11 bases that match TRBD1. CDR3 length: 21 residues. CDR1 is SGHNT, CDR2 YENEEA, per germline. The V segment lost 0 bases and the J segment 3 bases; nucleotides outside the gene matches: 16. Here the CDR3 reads CASSLDVPWGWTGGGYNEQFF. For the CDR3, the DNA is TGTGCCAGCAGCTTAGATGTCCCCTGGGGGTGGACAGGGGGCGGCTACAATGAGCAGTTCTTC.